This TCR beta chain came from a study of cytomegalovirus exposure and HLA in healthy donors. Overall study context: HLA-typed donors were the source of about 85 million unique TCRs, which an early data release held.

Study findings and constraints: Accurate predictions that matched the HLA-A and HLA-B alleles of most subjects were reportedly made from TCR beta sequences. In an earlier analysis, most TCR beta V segments were productive about 87% or about 30% of the time. Testing in vitro showed a few CMV-associated chains specific for CMV antigens.

The PCR was carried out with 60 Vbeta primers and 13 Jbeta primers. Clones were read by immunoSEQ multiplex PCR, and TCRdb kept only the in-frame ones, dropping some. Among 90,000 or so clones listed, roughly four fifths were seen once. V dropped 0 bases and J dropped 4 bases, with 11 bases sitting between them. There are 14 residues in the CDR3. Germline CDR1 and CDR2: SGDLS and YYNGEE. Comments on this clone: The antigen is not known.

The TCR was taken from a man between 25 and 39 years old in good health and CMV-seropositive. Sequenced sample: PBMCs. V and J are TRBV9 and TRBJ2-7; tentatively, D is TRBD2 (5 bases). In nucleotides, the CDR3 is TGTGCCAGCAGCGTAGGGGGAGACCGTTACGAGCAGTACTTC. This sequence encodes CASSVGGDRYEQYF.